The 22 T cell receptor beta chains in this list originate from one sample, sequenced in a study of blood T cell repertoires in COVID-19. Measured with immunoSEQ multiplex PCR; TCRdb has only the in-frame clones, and not every one. Of about 190,000 clones in the sample, around 84% were seen once. Material for sequencing was peripheral blood. The receptors shown here come from a man aged 30 to 45 with active or convalescent COVID-19.

The chain recombines TRBV9 with TRBJ1-2; perhaps TRBD1 as D (5 bases). The V and J ends lost 0 bases and 6 bases respectively, with 21 bases between them. This CDR3 region has 17 residues. CDR1 is SGDLS and CDR2 is YYNGEE in the germline V gene. The CDR3 nucleotides read TGTGCCAGCAGCGTAGGACGGAAAATGACAGATTCCCATGGCTACACCTTC. Translated, it gives CASSVGRKMTDSHGYTF.

V is TRBV4-3 and J is TRBJ1-6, with D possibly TRBD1 on 6 matching bases. With 5 bases removed from V and 9 bases from J, the gap between germline ends came to 17 bases. Germline loops: CDR1 LGHNA, CDR2 YSLEER. The CDR3 length is 15 residues. The CDR3 here is CASSGVTGRVSPLHF. The CDR3 DNA follows: TGCGCCAGCAGCGGGGTTACAGGGCGTGTTTCACCCCTCCACTTT.

The CDR3 DNA sequence: TGTGCCAGCGGGTCTGCTAGCTCCTATAATTCACCCCTCCACTTT. Translated, it gives CASGSASSYNSPLHF. The V gene is TRBV2, the J gene TRBJ1-6; D unresolved. CDR1 is SNHLY, CDR2 FYNNEI, per germline. The ends were cut back, 8 bases at V and 0 bases at J, with 11 bases in the middle. This CDR3 has 15 amino acids.

The V call is TRBV4-1, the J call TRBJ2-7; perhaps TRBD1 as D (5 bases). Trimming cost V 5 bases and J 0 bases, with 14 bases left between them. Germline loops: CDR1 MGHRA, CDR2 YSYEKL. This CDR3 contains 15 residues. The CDR3 bases are TGCGCCAGCAGCTTTAGGGGCTTGACCTCCTACGAGCAGTACGTC. This encodes CASSFRGLTSYEQYV.

The V call is TRBV6-5, the J call TRBJ1-2, with a possible D match to TRBD1 (6 bases). V was shortened by 4 bases and J by 7 bases, with 19 bases between the two germline ends. The CDR3 has 15 amino acids. Germline lookup yields CDR1 MNHEY and CDR2 SVGAGI. The CDR3: CASSSRQGGGLGYTF. Here the CDR3 DNA reads TGTGCCAGCAGTTCCCGACAAGGCGGGGGGCTTGGCTACACCTTC.

V and J are TRBV5-1 and TRBJ2-2, with D possibly TRBD2 on 5 matching bases. CDR1 is SGHRS and CDR2 is YFSETQ in the germline V gene. Trimming stripped 1 base from V and 4 bases from J, with 17 bases between. The CDR3 contains 17 residues. The CDR3 loop is CASSLQPGSLGTGELFF. DNA for the CDR3: TGCGCCAGCAGCTTGCAACCGGGATCCCTGGGCACCGGGGAGCTGTTTTTT.

The chain recombines TRBV28 with TRBJ1-2, with 11 bases aligning to TRBD1. Germline-derived CDR1 and CDR2 are MDHEN and SYDVKM. With 1 base clipped from V and 3 bases from J, the junction kept 10 bases outside the gene matches. The CDR3 length is 18 residues. The CDR3 sequence: CASSLLGQGGGSDYGYTF. CDR3 DNA: TGTGCCAGCAGTTTATTGGGACAGGGGGGGGGTTCGGACTATGGCTACACCTTC.

The J gene is TRBJ2-1, the V gene TRBV6-6; TRBD1 matches 8 bases. The CDR3 is made up of 11 amino acids. The V gene's germline CDR1 is MNHNY and CDR2 SVGAGI (reference sequence). The J segment lost 14 bases and the V segment lost 5 bases, leaving 5 bases of the junction unmatched. As DNA, the CDR3 is TGTGCCAGCAGTACCGGACAGGGCAAGTTCTTC. Translation gives CASSTGQGKFF.

In nucleotides, the CDR3 is TGTGCCAGCAGTTCTGAAATCCCCTCGGGCGGGAGGGCTCCTTACGAGCAGTACTTC. It translates to CASSSEIPSGGRAPYEQYF. The V and J genes are TRBV27 and TRBJ2-7; TRBD2 matches 9 bases. Germline trimming cut 4 bases from V and 4 bases from J; bases unmatched to any gene: 20. The germline V gene has CDR1 MNHEY and CDR2 SMNVEV (reference sequence). CDR3 length: 19 amino acids.

This clone turned up a few times. V and J are TRBV21-1 and TRBJ1-5; whether TRBD1, the table's D call, matches the DNA was not checked. TRBV21-1 is designated a pseudogene. This CDR3 contains 20 residues. As DNA, the CDR3 is TGTGCCAGCAGCAAAGCCAAATCTCCCGGACAGGGGACTAGCAATCAGCCCCAGCATTTT. Its translation is CASSKAKSPGQGTSNQPQHF.

V and J are TRBV14 and TRBJ2-7, with D perhaps TRBD1 (6 bases). Germline assignment: CDR1 SGHDN and CDR2 FVKESK. Deletions cut 0 bases from V and 3 bases from J, with 9 bases between. The CDR3 totals 14 residues. CDR3 region: CASSQETGFYEQYV. In DNA form, the CDR3 reads TGTGCCAGCAGCCAAGAGACAGGATTCTACGAGCAGTACGTC.

This sequence joins TRBV9 and TRBJ2-1, with 9 bases matching TRBD2. The CDR3 has 12 residues. With 3 bases clipped from V and 10 bases from J, the junction kept 2 bases outside the gene matches. Germline loops: CDR1 SGDLS, CDR2 YYNGEE. In DNA, the CDR3 is TGTGCCAGCAGCGGACTAGCGGCAGAGCAGTTCTTC. It specifies CASSGLAAEQFF.

V and J are TRBV5-1 and TRBJ2-5; 7 positions match TRBD1. V shed 4 bases, J shed 5 bases, and the junction held 14 bases outside the gene matches. Germline V gene sequence: CDR1 SGHRS, CDR2 YFSETQ. The CDR3 loop spans 16 amino acids. This CDR3 is CASSPPATGSRETQYF. Written as DNA, the CDR3 is TGCGCCAGCAGCCCCCCCGCGACAGGGTCTCGGGAGACCCAGTACTTC.

The CDR3 region has the DNA TGCGCCAGCAGCCCAGTTAAGTCAGGGGTAAATGAAGCTTTCTTT. It encodes CASSPVKSGVNEAFF. The J gene is TRBJ1-1, the V gene TRBV4-1; weak D call: TRBD1 (6 bases). The CDR3 extends over 15 amino acids. V was shortened by 4 bases and J by 7 bases, with 19 bases between the two germline ends. The germline gives CDR1 MGHRA, CDR2 YSYEKL.

The chain has TRBV11-2 and TRBJ1-5; D is perhaps TRBD1 (6 bases). The CDR3 runs 14 residues. V was clipped by 5 bases and J by 3 bases, with 11 bases between them. From germline, CDR1 is SGHAT and CDR2 FQNNGV. The CDR3 reads CASSHTGTNQPQHF. DNA of the CDR3: TGTGCCAGCAGCCATACAGGGACCAATCAGCCCCAGCATTTT.

This chain uses TRBV4-1 with TRBJ1-1; D uncertain. Trimming took 0 bases from V and 10 from J, leaving 15 bases between them. The CDR3 consists of 14 residues. Germline V CDR1 and CDR2: MGHRA, YSYEKL. As DNA, the CDR3 is TGCGCCAGCAGCCAAGAAGGCGGCATAATGGGAGCTTTCTTT. It is translated as CASSQEGGIMGAFF.

The chain links TRBV5-1 to TRBJ2-3; TRBD2 matches at 10 bases. Germline CDR1 SGHRS, CDR2 YFSETQ. The CDR3 runs to 16 residues. V shed 2 bases, J shed 1 base, and the junction held 4 bases outside the gene matches. The CDR3 DNA reads as TGCGCCAGCAGCTTCCAAGCGGGAGGGGGCACAGATACGCAGTATTTT. It is translated as CASSFQAGGGTDTQYF.

The chain is built from TRBV6-2 or TRBV6-3 and TRBJ1-2; the D is unclear. Germline CDR1 reads MNHEY; CDR2 reads SVGEGT. The CDR3 loop spans 13 amino acids. Trimming shortened V by 5 bases and J by 5 bases, and 12 bases separated the two germline ends. The CDR3 region has the DNA TGTGCCAGCAGTCCAGGCGTTACGTATGGCTACACCTTC. The encoded protein is CASSPGVTYGYTF.

The chain uses TRBV11-2 and TRBJ2-5; 8 nucleotides match TRBD2. Germline V CDR1 and CDR2: SGHAT, FQNNGV. V dropped 5 bases and J dropped 2; count of bases not matched to a gene: 7. This CDR3 is 15 amino acids long. CDR3 residues: CASSRSGVYQETQYF. The CDR3 DNA sequence: TGTGCCAGCAGCCGTAGCGGGGTCTATCAAGAGACCCAGTACTTC.

The chain uses TRBV10-1 and TRBJ1-1; maybe TRBD1 (5 bases). The CDR3 contains 15 residues. The V gene lost 6 bases and the J gene lost 3 bases, with 17 bases spanning the gap. Germline values: CDR1 WNHNN, CDR2 SYGVQD (reference sequence). The chain's CDR3 is CASRSPAGGHTEAFF. The CDR3 DNA sequence: TGCGCCAGCAGGAGTCCGGCGGGGGGTCACACTGAAGCTTTCTTT.

The J gene is TRBJ2-7, the V gene TRBV10-3; TRBD2 matches 10 bases. Germline-derived CDR1 and CDR2 are ENHRY and SYGVKD. The J segment lost 2 bases and the V segment lost 4 bases, leaving 2 bases of the junction unmatched. The CDR3 has 14 residues. The CDR3 sequence: CAISVGTSAYEQYF. CDR3 bases: TGTGCCATCAGTGTTGGGACTAGCGCCTACGAGCAGTACTTC.

The gene calls are TRBV9 and TRBJ1-1; D may be TRBD1 (5 bases). The CDR3 consists of 14 residues. Per the germline V gene, CDR1 is SGDLS and CDR2 is YYNGEE. The germline V and J ends were trimmed by 2 bases and 9 bases, with 17 bases remaining between them. The CDR3 DNA reads as TGTGCCAGCAGCGTGGACCAGATGGGGCGAAAAGCTTTCTTT. It specifies CASSVDQMGRKAFF.